The rows below give T cell receptor beta chains drawn from one sample of a study of T cells in Graves' hyperthyroidism and ophthalmopathy. Each CDR3 protein is one row after TCRdb ran MiXCR on the multiplex PCR reads. This repertoire shows approximately 260,000 distinct CDR3 sequences, roughly 15% found once; its top ten account for 30% to 35%. Source material: blood. Receptor source: a woman aged 45-59 years with Graves' hyperthyroidism that later progressed to Graves' ophthalmopathy. Both conserved end residues are part of each CDR3. A D gene is named only where the DNA matches it firmly. Only part of the rows carry a size: once, few, many, or a class if the clone is expanded.

j_gene: TRBJ2-5
d_gene: TRBD1
abundance: many
v_gene: TRBV7-3
CDR3nt: TGTGCCAGCAGCCCTCAGGGGGATGGGCGGGAGACCCAGTACTTC
CDR3aa: CASSPQGDGRETQYF

j_gene: TRBJ2-5
d_gene: -
abundance: many
v_gene: TRBV2
CDR3nt: TGTGCCAGCAGTGAAGCGCTTCTGTCACAGGAAGAAGAGACCCAGTACTTC
CDR3aa: CASSEALLSQEEETQYF

j_gene: TRBJ2-6
d_gene: TRBD1
abundance: -
v_gene: TRBV7-3
CDR3nt: TGTGCCAGCGGGACAGGGGCTGGGGCCAACGTCCTGACTTTC
CDR3aa: CASGTGAGANVLTF

j_gene: TRBJ1-2
d_gene: TRBD1
abundance: many
v_gene: TRBV28
CDR3nt: TGTGCCGCAGCACCGGGACAGGACTATGGCTACACCTTC
CDR3aa: CAAAPGQDYGYTF

j_gene: TRBJ2-5
d_gene: -
abundance: -
v_gene: TRBV2
CDR3nt: TGTGCCATCAGCCTCCTCGGGTCGCAAGAGACCCAGTACTTC
CDR3aa: CAISLLGSQETQYF

j_gene: TRBJ1-3
d_gene: TRBD1
abundance: many
v_gene: TRBV11-2
CDR3nt: TGTGCCAGCAGCTTACTCAGGGGGCCTGGAAACACCATATATTTT
CDR3aa: CASSLLRGPGNTIYF

j_gene: TRBJ2-5
d_gene: TRBD1
abundance: many
v_gene: TRBV20-1
CDR3nt: TGCAGTGCGGAGAGGACAGGGGGCTTAACAACGCTGGAGACCCAGTACTTC
CDR3aa: CSAERTGGLTTLETQYF

j_gene: TRBJ1-5
d_gene: TRBD1
abundance: many
v_gene: TRBV20-1
CDR3nt: TGCAGTGCTAGAGATAGTAGGCAGGGGGCAGATCAGCCCCAGCATTTT
CDR3aa: CSARDSRQGADQPQHF

j_gene: TRBJ1-4
d_gene: TRBD1
abundance: many
v_gene: TRBV5-1
CDR3nt: TGCGCCAGCAGCTCAGGGGGAGGATATGAAAAACTGTTTTTT
CDR3aa: CASSSGGGYEKLFF

j_gene: TRBJ2-1
d_gene: TRBD2
abundance: many
v_gene: TRBV20-1
CDR3nt: TGCAGTGCCGAGCGGGAGGGCCCGTGGGAGCAGTTCTTC
CDR3aa: CSAEREGPWEQFF

j_gene: TRBJ1-5
d_gene: TRBD1
abundance: -
v_gene: TRBV5-4
CDR3nt: TGTGCCAGCAGCTTGTGGCACAGGGGGAATCAGCCCCAGCATTTT
CDR3aa: CASSLWHRGNQPQHF

j_gene: TRBJ1-5
d_gene: -
abundance: few
v_gene: TRBV9
CDR3nt: TGTGCCAGCAGCGTAGAAGGTAGACAGCCCCAGCATTTT
CDR3aa: CASSVEGRQPQHF

j_gene: TRBJ2-7
d_gene: TRBD1
abundance: many
v_gene: TRBV20-1
CDR3nt: TGCAGTGCTTCCGGGACAGGGAACTACGAGCAGTACTTC
CDR3aa: CSASGTGNYEQYF

j_gene: TRBJ2-1
d_gene: -
abundance: many
v_gene: TRBV28
CDR3nt: TGTGCCAGCAGTTCCCTCTTCCGGCAGGGGACCACCTACAATGAGCAGTTCTTC
CDR3aa: CASSSLFRQGTTYNEQFF

j_gene: TRBJ2-1
d_gene: TRBD2
abundance: -
v_gene: TRBV19
CDR3nt: TGTGCCAGTGGGACTAGCGGGGCCAATCAGCAGTTCTTC
CDR3aa: CASGTSGANQQFF

j_gene: TRBJ1-3
d_gene: -
abundance: many
v_gene: TRBV30
CDR3nt: TGTGCCTGGAGTGTGAAAGGGGGCTCTGGAAACACCATATATTTT
CDR3aa: CAWSVKGGSGNTIYF

j_gene: TRBJ1-3
d_gene: TRBD1
abundance: -
v_gene: TRBV2
CDR3nt: TGTGCCAGCAGTCGACAGGGGGCAGCAACTGGAAACACCATATATTTT
CDR3aa: CASSRQGAATGNTIYF

j_gene: TRBJ2-7
d_gene: -
abundance: many
v_gene: TRBV29-1
CDR3nt: TGCAGCGTTGTGAGGGCCTCCTACGAGCAGTACTTC
CDR3aa: CSVVRASYEQYF

j_gene: TRBJ2-3
d_gene: -
abundance: many
v_gene: TRBV11-1
CDR3nt: TGTGCCAGCAGCTTAGAGGCGTTTTCTAGCACAGATACGCAGTATTTT
CDR3aa: CASSLEAFSSTDTQYF

j_gene: TRBJ2-6
d_gene: TRBD1
abundance: few
v_gene: TRBV7-3
CDR3nt: TGTGCCACCGCCCCGACAGGGGGATTCTCTGGGGCCAACGTCCTGACTTTC
CDR3aa: CATAPTGGFSGANVLTF

j_gene: TRBJ2-1
d_gene: -
abundance: many
v_gene: TRBV3-1
CDR3nt: TGTGCCAGCAGCCAAGGACATGAGCAGTTCTTC
CDR3aa: CASSQGHEQFF

j_gene: TRBJ1-6
d_gene: -
abundance: many
v_gene: TRBV28
CDR3nt: TGTGCCAGCAGAGACGCAACCTCAGGGTTTGGTCCCCTCCACTTT
CDR3aa: CASRDATSGFGPLHF

j_gene: TRBJ1-1
d_gene: TRBD1
abundance: few
v_gene: TRBV9
CDR3nt: TGTGCCAGCAGCCCTTCGGACAGGAGAGACCTGAACACTGAAGCTTTCTTT
CDR3aa: CASSPSDRRDLNTEAFF

j_gene: TRBJ2-2
d_gene: -
abundance: few
v_gene: TRBV4-1
CDR3nt: TGCGCCAGCAGCCAAGCCAGGGGAGCGAACACCGGGGAGCTGTTTTTT
CDR3aa: CASSQARGANTGELFF